The source of this TCR beta chain is a study of OX40 agonist ivuxolimab in advanced cancers. On this clone: The antigen is unknown.

Study-level findings and limits: At 0.1 to 3.0 mg/kg and by week 6, clonal expansion occurred in CD4+ and CD8+ blood T cells. In CD8+ T cells, expanded clones were on average more numerous than in CD4+.

V gave up 4 bases and J gave up 3 bases; unmatched junction bases: 2. Germline V gives CDR1 MNHNY, CDR2 SVGAGI (reference sequence). CDR3 length: 14 amino acids. The protocol was immunoSEQ multiplex PCR, while the TCRdb copy is restricted to in-frame clones and leaves out a portion. The table has just over 20,000 clones, 80% to 90% seen once; the top ten hold approximately 23%. Source: CD4+ or CD8+ T cells sorted from blood, taken in a trial of the OX40 agonist ivuxolimab. This sequence was found in an adult with an advanced solid tumor such as melanoma, head and neck, liver or kidney cancer. The rearrangement links TRBV6-6 to TRBJ2-7; 11 bases map to TRBD2. In nucleotides, the CDR3 is TGTGCCAGCAGTTTTAGCGGGGGGGACTACGAGCAGTACTTC. This sequence encodes CASSFSGGDYEQYF.